This TCR beta chain appears in the sequencing data of a study of blood T cell repertoires in COVID-19. Libraries were prepared by immunoSEQ multiplex PCR; TCRdb keeps only in-frame clonotypes and omits some of them. The table records fewer than 350,000 clones, 85% of them present only once. Germline V gene sequence: CDR1 SGHRS, CDR2 YFSETQ. V lost 0 bases and J lost 7, with 10 bases in between. The CDR3 has 14 amino acids. The sequencing input was PBMCs or T cells enriched from blood (not recorded which). The chain is built from TRBV5-1 and TRBJ1-4; TRBD1 is a possible D gene (5 bases). The receptor was derived from a woman aged 45-65 years who had recovered from COVID-19. Here the CDR3 DNA reads TGCGCCAGCAGCTTGGATCTCCAGGGTGAAAAACTGTTTTTT. Amino acids: CASSLDLQGEKLFF.